These T cell receptor beta chains were read from a single sample in a study of cytomegalovirus exposure and HLA in healthy donors. Method: immunoSEQ multiplex PCR; TCRdb's copy keeps in-frame clones and lacks some. The table lists some 220,000 clones, 70% to 85% of them singletons, with less than 3.5% in the top ten. The sequenced material came from PBMCs. Source of these receptors: a woman aged 55-70 years in good health and CMV-seropositive. The CDR3 runs from the conserved cysteine through the conserved F or W. The D gene is left open where the match is weak. Some rows have no size entry. The others give once, few or many, or a class for an expanded clone.

d_call: TRBD1; v_call: TRBV28; clone_size: .; j_call: TRBJ2-7; cdr3_aa: CATQGVYEQYF; cdr3_nt: TGTGCCACCCAGGGGGTTTACGAGCAGTACTTC
d_call: .; v_call: TRBV14; clone_size: .; j_call: TRBJ2-2; cdr3_aa: CASSQSAPGELFF; cdr3_nt: TGTGCCAGCAGCCAAAGCGCCCCCGGGGAGCTGTTTTTT
d_call: TRBD1; v_call: TRBV29-1; clone_size: once; j_call: TRBJ2-7; cdr3_aa: CSVDLRTGTAYEQYF; cdr3_nt: TGCAGCGTTGACTTGCGGACAGGGACAGCCTACGAGCAGTACTTC
d_call: TRBD2; v_call: TRBV7-3; clone_size: .; j_call: TRBJ2-1; cdr3_aa: CASSTRGAGGLYEQFF; cdr3_nt: TGTGCCAGCAGCACTCGCGGGGCGGGGGGCCTATATGAGCAGTTCTTC
d_call: .; v_call: TRBV10-3; clone_size: .; j_call: TRBJ2-2; cdr3_aa: CAISADTGELFF; cdr3_nt: TGTGCCATCAGTGCGGACACCGGGGAGCTGTTTTTT
d_call: TRBD1; v_call: TRBV6-4; clone_size: few; j_call: TRBJ1-1; cdr3_aa: CASSRDRYKEAFF; cdr3_nt: TGTGCCAGCAGTCGGGACAGGTACAAGGAAGCTTTCTTT
d_call: .; v_call: TRBV5-4; clone_size: .; j_call: TRBJ1-6; cdr3_aa: CASSLGQKNSPLHF; cdr3_nt: TGTGCCAGCAGCTTGGGACAGAAGAATTCACCCCTCCACTTT
d_call: .; v_call: TRBV7-8; clone_size: .; j_call: TRBJ1-2; cdr3_aa: CASSLRGRGYGYTF; cdr3_nt: TGTGCCAGCAGCTTGAGAGGCAGGGGCTATGGCTACACCTTC
d_call: .; v_call: TRBV7-9; clone_size: .; j_call: TRBJ2-1; cdr3_aa: CASSHLADEQFF; cdr3_nt: TGTGCCAGCAGCCATCTCGCGGATGAGCAGTTCTTC
d_call: .; v_call: TRBV20-1; clone_size: .; j_call: TRBJ2-3; cdr3_aa: CSAPKEDAQYF; cdr3_nt: TGCAGTGCCCCGAAAGAGGATGCGCAGTATTTT
d_call: .; v_call: TRBV7-9; clone_size: .; j_call: TRBJ2-1; cdr3_aa: CASSPSGGPYNEQFF; cdr3_nt: TGTGCCAGCAGCCCCTCGGGGGGCCCCTACAATGAGCAGTTCTTC
d_call: .; v_call: TRBV29-1; clone_size: .; j_call: TRBJ1-1; cdr3_aa: CSVLGAGRGTEAFF; cdr3_nt: TGCAGCGTCCTAGGGGCAGGGCGAGGCACTGAAGCTTTCTTT
d_call: .; v_call: TRBV18; clone_size: .; j_call: TRBJ1-6; cdr3_aa: CASSPGGLDSYNSPLHF; cdr3_nt: TGTGCCAGCTCACCAGGGGGGTTAGACTCCTATAATTCACCCCTCCACTTT
d_call: .; v_call: TRBV5-4; clone_size: .; j_call: TRBJ2-6; cdr3_aa: CASSTPGLANVLTF; cdr3_nt: TGTGCCAGCAGCACCCCAGGGTTGGCCAACGTCCTGACTTTC
d_call: TRBD1; v_call: TRBV10-3; clone_size: once; j_call: TRBJ1-1; cdr3_aa: CAISAIQGAGSTEAFF; cdr3_nt: TGTGCCATCAGTGCCATACAGGGGGCGGGGTCCACTGAAGCTTTCTTT
d_call: .; v_call: TRBV2; clone_size: .; j_call: TRBJ1-2; cdr3_aa: CASSELGGMGYGYTF; cdr3_nt: TGTGCCAGCAGTGAACTCGGGGGAATGGGCTATGGCTACACCTTC
d_call: TRBD2; v_call: TRBV28; clone_size: .; j_call: TRBJ2-3; cdr3_aa: CASSLGASGADTQYF; cdr3_nt: TGTGCCAGCAGTTTAGGGGCTAGCGGGGCAGATACGCAGTATTTT
d_call: .; v_call: TRBV5-5; clone_size: .; j_call: TRBJ2-3; cdr3_aa: CASSLNPGLTDTQYF; cdr3_nt: TGTGCCAGCAGCTTGAATCCGGGTCTCACAGATACGCAGTATTTT